Listed here are 10 T cell receptor beta chains from one sample, sequenced in a study of control samples from healthy donors and cancer patients. The table came from immunoSEQ multiplex PCR; TCRdb's copy has only in-frame clones and leaves some out. The repertoire holds about 140,000 clones, with around 94% as singletons. Sequencing was performed on blood. The receptor source for this set is a man aged 35-49 years in good health.

The V and J genes are TRBV19 and TRBJ2-5, with D possibly being TRBD1 (6 bases). Germline CDR1 is LNHDA and CDR2 is SQIVND (reference sequence). With 4 bases removed from V and 3 bases from J, the gap between germline ends came to 12 bases. CDR3 length: 14 amino acids. As DNA, the CDR3 is TGTGCCAGTAGTAAGAGACGGACAGAAGAGACCCAGTACTTC. Translation: CASSKRRTEETQYF.

This chain links TRBV27 with TRBJ1-1, with D perhaps TRBD1 (5 bases). CDR3 length: 15 amino acids. From germline, CDR1 is MNHEY and CDR2 SMNVEV (reference sequence). Trimming took off 5 bases at V and 1 base at J, with 14 bases between the two ends. The chain's CDR3 is CASSTTGTANTEAFF. CDR3 DNA sequence: TGTGCCAGCAGTACGACCGGGACCGCGAACACTGAAGCTTTCTTT.

CDR3 DNA: TGCAGCGGGTCAACAGGGAAGATGGACACTGAAGCTTTCTTT. It encodes CSGSTGKMDTEAFF. This chain links TRBV29-1 with TRBJ1-1, with D perhaps matching TRBD1 (6 bases). Trimming left V 7 bases short and J 3 bases short, with 18 bases between. Germline lookup yields CDR1 SQVTM and CDR2 ANQGSEA. This CDR3 region has 14 residues.

The V gene is TRBV5-4, the J gene TRBJ1-2; weak D call: TRBD1 (5 bases). From germline, CDR1 is SGHNT and CDR2 YYREEE (reference sequence). This CDR3 comprises 13 residues. V gave up 4 bases and J gave up 8 bases, with 15 bases separating them. CDR3 DNA: TGTGCCAGCAGCCCAAAGAAAGGACACGGCTACACCTTC. Translation: CASSPKKGHGYTF.

The chain is built from TRBV6-6 and TRBJ1-1, with 7 bases identical to TRBD1. CDR3 length: 14 amino acids. Germline CDR1 and CDR2: MNHNY and SVGAGI (reference sequence). J was trimmed by 0 bases and V by 6 bases; bases with no gene match: 4. CDR3: CASRNRGMNTEAFF. For the CDR3, the DNA is TGTGCCAGCAGGAACAGGGGAATGAACACTGAAGCTTTCTTT.

The chain recombines TRBV5-6 with TRBJ2-1; D is uncertain. The CDR3 consists of 13 residues. Germline V gene lookup returns CDR1 SGHDT and CDR2 YYEEEE. V was pared by 0 bases and J by 5 bases, with 6 bases between. The CDR3 nucleotides read TGTGCCAGCAGCTTGGGGGCAGACAATGAGCAGTTCTTC. This gives the protein CASSLGADNEQFF. Full variable domain (outside the CDR3, taken from reference TRBV5-6 and TRBJ2-1): DAGVTQSPTHLIKTRGQQVTLRCSPKSGHDTVSWYQQALGQGPQFIFQYYEEEERQRGNFPDRFSGHQFPNYSSELNVNALLLGDSALYLCASSLGADNEQFFGPGTRLTVL.

The chain has TRBV2 and TRBJ1-3; D might be TRBD1 (5 bases). CDR1 is SNHLY and CDR2 is FYNNEI in the germline V gene. This CDR3 contains 15 residues. V lost 5 bases and J lost 0, with 11 bases in between. Here the CDR3 reads CASSRDGLSGNTIYF. For the CDR3, the DNA is TGTGCCAGCAGTCGGGACGGACTCTCTGGAAACACCATATATTTT.

V is TRBV5-4 and J is TRBJ1-2; D may be TRBD1 (5 bases). CDR1 and CDR2 from the germline V gene are SGHNT and YYREEE (reference sequence). The ends were cut back, 3 bases at V and 0 bases at J, with 15 bases in the middle. The CDR3 loop spans 16 amino acids. The CDR3 protein is CASSSPGTEANYGYTF. As DNA, the CDR3 is TGTGCCAGCAGCTCACCTGGGACCGAGGCTAACTATGGCTACACCTTC.

The chain has TRBV7-3 and TRBJ2-3, with D possibly called TRBD1 or TRBD2 (5 bases each). Germline lookup yields CDR1 SGHTA and CDR2 FQGTGA. Deletions cut 6 bases from V and 3 bases from J, with 13 bases between. CDR3 length: 14 amino acids. The CDR3 is CASSSRESTDTQYF. For the CDR3, the DNA is TGTGCCAGCAGTTCCAGGGAGTCGACAGATACGCAGTATTTT.

The chain joins TRBV6-6 to TRBJ2-7; 7 bases are shared with TRBD1. Germline-derived CDR1 and CDR2 are MNHNY and SVGAGI (reference sequence). The CDR3 loop spans 13 amino acids. Losses at the gene ends were 6 bases for V and 6 bases for J; bases not matched to a gene: 8. The CDR3 DNA sequence: TGTGCCAGCAGCCCCGGACAGGACGGCGAGCAGTACTTC. It is translated as CASSPGQDGEQYF.